This entry describes one TCR beta chain. As yet, its antigen is unknown. This CDR3 spans 15 amino acids. The germline V and J ends were trimmed by 2 bases and 4 bases, with 16 bases remaining between them. Germline CDR1 and CDR2: SGHDT and YYEEEE. These data come from a study of identical twins. General study findings and limits: Insertions were fewer in abundant cord blood beta clonotypes, whereas memory repertoires showed none of this pattern.

Via MiXCR, TCRdb re-called the 5' RACE reads, giving one row per CDR3 protein. The table records under 300,000 distinct CDR3 sequences, around 15% of them present only once. Sequencing was performed on memory (CD45RO+) T cells sorted from blood. The chain employs TRBV5-6 and TRBJ2-7; possibly TRBD2 for D (6 bases). The clonotype was recovered from a young woman in good health. In DNA form, the CDR3 reads TGTGCCAGCAGCTTCTATGGGGGAGGCAGGTACGAGCAGTACTTC. Amino acid sequence: CASSFYGGGRYEQYF.